This T cell receptor (beta chain) was captured by sequencing in a study of shared clonotypes between healthy human individuals. CDR1 is MDHEN and CDR2 is SYDVKM in the germline V gene. The CDR3 loop spans 16 amino acids. Trimming removed 5 bases at V and 2 bases at J, with 16 bases between. Each unsorted PBMC replicate got 300 ng genomic DNA, tens of thousands of genomes. On ten immunoSEQ deep assay plates, unsorted PBMC DNA was sequenced. Method: immunoSEQ multiplex PCR; TCRdb's copy keeps in-frame clones and lacks some. The sample has hundreds of thousands of clones; roughly 80% are singletons. The sequenced sample was PBMCs. The genes are TRBV28 and TRBJ2-1, with D tentatively TRBD2 (7 bases). The TCR comes from a woman aged 35 to 49 in good health. Some clones in this sample may be carry-over from other donors' samples. In DNA form, the CDR3 reads TGTGCCAGCAGTCGAAGGGGGGGGATACCCTACAATGAGCAGTTCTTC. Encoded protein: CASSRRGGIPYNEQFF.